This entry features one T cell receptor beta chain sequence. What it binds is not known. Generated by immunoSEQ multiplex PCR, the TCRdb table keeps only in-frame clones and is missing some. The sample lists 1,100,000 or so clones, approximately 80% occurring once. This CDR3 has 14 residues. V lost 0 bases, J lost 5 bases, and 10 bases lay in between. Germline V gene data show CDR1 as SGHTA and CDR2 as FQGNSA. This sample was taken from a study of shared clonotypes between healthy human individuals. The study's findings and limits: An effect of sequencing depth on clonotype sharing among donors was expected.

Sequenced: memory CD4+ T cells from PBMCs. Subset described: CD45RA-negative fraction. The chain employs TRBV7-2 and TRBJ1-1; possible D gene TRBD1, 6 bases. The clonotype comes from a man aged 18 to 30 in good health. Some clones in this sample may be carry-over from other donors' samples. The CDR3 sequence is CASSLAGGGTEAFF. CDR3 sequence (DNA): TGTGCCAGCAGCTTAGCAGGGGGAGGGACTGAAGCTTTCTTT.